This TCR beta chain was identified during a study of T-cell reconstitution after alpha-beta-depleted transplantation in children. Using unique molecular identifiers, the investigators prepared the TCRbeta library. TCRdb re-derived calls from the PCR reads in MiXCR, one entry per CDR3 protein. Found here are a few hundred thousand distinct CDR3 sequences, 10% to 15% of them singletons; the top ten hold around 2%. On this clonotype itself: Its antigen remains unknown.

The CDR3 sequence is 15 residues long. Per germline, CDR1 SGHRS and CDR2 YFSETQ. V dropped 6 bases and J dropped 2 bases, with 17 bases sitting between them. Study outcomes and limitations: Day-60 TCRbeta diversity that was high in some patients was derived from surviving recipient T cells and thymic progenitors.

Sample: PBMCs, mostly from graft donor cells, taken 360 days after TCRalphabeta/CD19-depleted stem cell transplant. The V call is TRBV5-1, the J call TRBJ2-5; perhaps TRBD1 as D (6 bases). The receptor was derived from a male patient between 5 and 17 years old who had a stem cell transplant for acute myeloid leukemia, so the T cells may come from the graft donor. CDR3 DNA sequence: TGCGCCAGCAAAATCATCCCCCAGGGGCAAGAGACCCAGTACTTC. Encoded protein: CASKIIPQGQETQYF.